Sequencing of this T cell receptor beta chain was carried out in a study of technical replicates of blood from a few donors. The table came from immunoSEQ multiplex PCR; TCRdb's copy has only in-frame clones and leaves some out. The table has 60,000 to 65,000 clones, approximately 84% seen once. Unmatched junction bases numbered 6, after V lost 6 bases and J lost 5 bases. Germline-derived CDR1 and CDR2 are LNHDA and SQIVND (reference sequence). CDR3 length: 15 residues. The chain combines TRBV19 with TRBJ1-6, with TRBD1 matching over 8 bases. The source of this sequence is a human donor in good health. Some clones in this sample may be carry-over from other donors' samples. Sequenced: PBMCs. CDR3 amino acids: CASSGRGLDNSPLHF. The CDR3 DNA reads TGTGCCAGTAGCGGCAGGGGGCTCGATAATTCACCCCTCCACTTT.